The 30 T cell receptor beta chains reported below all come from one sample, sequenced in a study of shared clonotypes between healthy human individuals. Measured with immunoSEQ multiplex PCR; TCRdb has only the in-frame clones, and not every one. Of roughly 700,000 clones in the sample, 90% are singletons; the top ten hold 34%. Sequenced sample: memory CD8+ T cells from PBMCs. As to subset: CD45RO+ cells pooled with CCR7-negative TemRA cells. These receptors all come from a man in his late teens or twenties in good health. Some clones in this sample may be carry-over from other donors' samples.

This chain joins TRBV11-2 and TRBJ2-5; possible D gene TRBD1, 6 bases. The ends were cut back, 6 bases at V and 4 bases at J, with 18 bases in the middle. The CDR3 consists of 15 residues. CDR1 is SGHAT and CDR2 is FQNNGV in the germline V gene. DNA for the CDR3: TGTGCCAGCAGAGGGTCCGGACAGCCCGGAGAGACCCAGTACTTC. Protein product: CASRGSGQPGETQYF.

The genes are TRBV6-1 and TRBJ2-3, with D perhaps matching TRBD2 (5 bases). This CDR3 is built from 16 residues. Germline CDR1 is MNHNS and CDR2 is SASEGT. V lost 3 bases to trimming and J lost 0 bases, with 13 bases between them. The CDR3 region is CASSEIGVASTDTQYF. CDR3 DNA: TGTGCCAGCAGTGAGATCGGGGTGGCTAGCACAGATACGCAGTATTTT.

V is TRBV29-1 and J is TRBJ1-2, with D possibly matching TRBD1 (5 bases). Per the germline V gene, CDR1 is SQVTM and CDR2 is ANQGSEA. The CDR3 consists of 11 residues. V was shortened by 4 bases and J by 8 bases, with 11 bases between the two germline ends. The CDR3 loop is CSVGGRRGYTF. The CDR3 region has the DNA TGCAGCGTTGGGGGCCGACGGGGCTACACCTTC.

The chain has TRBV7-9 and TRBJ1-3; possibly TRBD1 for D (5 bases). Trimming cost V 4 bases and J 8 bases, with 15 bases left between them. The germline V gene encodes CDR1 SEHNR and CDR2 FQNEAQ (reference sequence). This CDR3 region has 14 residues. The CDR3 sequence: CASSSGPPTDTIYF. CDR3 bases: TGTGCCAGCAGCTCCGGGCCCCCGACAGACACCATATATTTT.

The chain combines TRBV6-1 with TRBJ2-2; D is possibly TRBD1 or TRBD2 (5 bases each). This CDR3 contains 14 residues. Germline CDR1 reads MNHNS; CDR2 reads SASEGT. V shed 6 bases and J shed 2 bases, with 10 bases lying between them. The CDR3 here is CASRGGHNTGELFF. CDR3 DNA sequence: TGTGCCAGCAGAGGAGGACATAACACCGGGGAGCTGTTTTTT.

This chain connects TRBV7-9 to TRBJ2-5, with 7 bases aligning to TRBD2. This CDR3 has 15 amino acids. The trim removed 2 bases at V and 5 bases at J, leaving 8 bases unmatched. Germline V gene lookup returns CDR1 SEHNR and CDR2 FQNEAQ (reference sequence). This CDR3 reads CASSLRRGSSETQYF. CDR3 coding DNA: TGTGCCAGCAGCTTAAGGCGCGGGAGCTCGGAGACCCAGTACTTC.

The chain uses TRBV2 and TRBJ2-5, with TRBD2 as a possible D gene (6 bases). Germline V CDR1 and CDR2: SNHLY, FYNNEI. The V end was cut by 9 bases, the J end by 3 bases, with 26 bases between. CDR3 length: 17 amino acids. CDR3 protein: CARKGPVAGTIKETQYF. The CDR3 nucleotides read TGTGCCAGAAAAGGCCCCGTTGCGGGGACGATAAAAGAGACCCAGTACTTC.

CDR3 loop: CASSTDSEISYEQYF. CDR3 nucleotide sequence: TGTGCCAGTAGTACCGATAGTGAGATATCCTACGAGCAGTACTTC. V usage is TRBV19 and J usage is TRBJ2-7; D not certain. Germline CDR1 reads LNHDA; CDR2 reads SQIVND (reference sequence). This CDR3 has 15 residues. V lost 4 bases, J lost 1 base, and 14 bases lay in between.

This clone has only one observation. This rearrangement joins TRBV29-1 to TRBJ2-7; 9 nucleotides match TRBD1. The CDR3 contains 14 residues. The V segment lost 6 bases and the J segment 3 bases; nucleotides outside the gene matches: 9. From germline, CDR1 is SQVTM and CDR2 ANQGSEA. CDR3 amino acids: CSVIGQGPFYEQYF. For the CDR3, the DNA is TGCAGCGTGATCGGACAGGGGCCCTTCTACGAGCAGTACTTC.

The chain employs TRBV4-3 and TRBJ2-5; 8 nucleotides align to TRBD2. The CDR3 covers 15 residues. Germline V CDR1 and CDR2: LGHNA, YSLEER. V lost 4 bases and J lost 5; bases outside the gene matches: 9. CDR3 DNA sequence: TGCGCCAGCAGCCGAGGAGCGGGAGTTTTGGAGACCCAGTACTTC. This sequence encodes CASSRGAGVLETQYF.

The chain links TRBV7-2 to TRBJ1-5, with unresolved D. In germline, CDR1 is SGHTA, CDR2 FQGNSA. With 6 bases removed from V and 3 bases from J, the gap between germline ends came to 15 bases. The CDR3 has 15 residues. Here the CDR3 DNA reads TGTGCCAGCAGGCTAAAGGGATGGGACAATCAGCCCCAGCATTTT. Encoded protein: CASRLKGWDNQPQHF.

V usage is TRBV27 and J usage is TRBJ2-7, with D unclear. This CDR3 comprises 14 residues. The V gene's germline CDR1 is MNHEY and CDR2 SMNVEV (reference sequence). Trimming took off 5 bases at V and 0 bases at J, with 11 bases between the two ends. CDR3 loop: CASSAAASSYEQYF. The CDR3 nucleotides read TGTGCCAGCAGTGCGGCGGCTTCCTCCTACGAGCAGTACTTC.

This clone was counted a few times. This sequence joins TRBV10-3 and TRBJ1-5; 10 bases align to TRBD1. The CDR3 is 14 amino acids. The germline CDR1 and CDR2 sequences are ENHRY and SYGVKD. V lost 10 bases and J lost 7; bases outside the gene matches: 10. CDR3 nucleotide sequence: TGTGCCACAAATATGGGACAGGGGAACCAGCCCCAGCATTTT. This sequence encodes CATNMGQGNQPQHF.

The rearrangement joins TRBV29-1 to TRBJ1-5; tentative D call: TRBD1 (5 bases). CDR3 length equals 13 residues. Between the trimmed V and J ends, which lost 7 bases and 1 base, there was a span of 11 bases. Germline V gene sequence: CDR1 SQVTM, CDR2 ANQGSEA. For the CDR3, the DNA is TGCAGCGCCGGGGGGACGAGCAATCAGCCCCAGCATTTT. This encodes CSAGGTSNQPQHF.

There are many counts of this clone. The chain joins TRBV19 to TRBJ1-1; tentatively, D is TRBD1 (6 bases). Deletions cut 6 bases from V and 11 bases from J, with 16 bases between. This CDR3 has 12 residues. CDR1 and CDR2 (germline): LNHDA, SQIVND (reference sequence). Here the CDR3 DNA reads TGTGCCAGTAGGTTGGGGGGCAGGGCGGCTTTCTTT. Translating it yields CASRLGGRAAFF.

J is TRBJ1-1 and V is TRBV5-4; weak D call: TRBD1 (5 bases). The germline V gene has CDR1 SGHNT and CDR2 YYREEE (reference sequence). Trimming removed 4 bases at V and 2 bases at J, with 12 bases between. The CDR3 loop spans 14 amino acids. The CDR3 reads CASSRAGYNTEAFF. Here the CDR3 DNA reads TGTGCCAGCAGCCGAGCAGGGTATAACACTGAAGCTTTCTTT.

This chain joins TRBV9 and TRBJ2-2, with 9 positions matching TRBD1. V gave up 0 bases and J gave up 3 bases; unmatched junction bases: 3. Germline V gene data show CDR1 as SGDLS and CDR2 as YYNGEE. CDR3 size: 16 residues. CDR3 in amino acids: CASSVVDRGYTGELFF. The CDR3 DNA sequence: TGTGCCAGCAGCGTAGTCGACAGGGGGTACACCGGGGAGCTGTTTTTT.

The chain links TRBV27 to TRBJ2-5, with D perhaps TRBD1 or TRBD2 (6 bases each). The germline V gene encodes CDR1 MNHEY and CDR2 SMNVEV (reference sequence). V lost 3 bases and J 5 bases, leaving 13 bases between the germline ends. This CDR3 comprises 14 residues. This chain's CDR3 is CASSFLGGLETQYF. As DNA, the CDR3 is TGTGCCAGCAGTTTCTTGGGGGGCTTGGAGACCCAGTACTTC.

This clone was recorded only once. This specimen includes other DNA sequences encoding the same CDR3. The chain recombines TRBV10-2 with TRBJ2-7; TRBD1 matches 7 bases. The CDR3 is 11 amino acids. The germline CDR1 and CDR2 sequences are WSHSY and SAAADI. V gave up 4 bases and J gave up 6 bases; unmatched junction bases: 0. The CDR3 here is CASSAGGEQYF. The CDR3 nucleotides read TGCGCCAGCAGTGCAGGGGGCGAGCAGTACTTC.

The CDR3 nucleotides read TGTGCCAGCAGCTCCCGGGACTCGAACTCCTACGAGCAGTACTTC. This sequence encodes CASSSRDSNSYEQYF. V and J are TRBV7-9 and TRBJ2-7, with D maybe TRBD2 (6 bases). Germline V gene lookup returns CDR1 SEHNR and CDR2 FQNEAQ (reference sequence). This CDR3 is built from 15 residues. V dropped 4 bases and J dropped 0 bases, with 13 bases sitting between them.

The rearrangement uses TRBV19 and TRBJ2-3; D ambiguous. The CDR3 is 13 amino acids. Looked up from germline, CDR1 is LNHDA and CDR2 is SQIVND (reference sequence). Trimming removed 4 bases from V and 6 bases from J, with 11 bases in between. In DNA, the CDR3 is TGTGCCAGTAGTAACCGACGGCGTGATACGCAGTATTTT. Its translation is CASSNRRRDTQYF.

The chain links TRBV29-1 to TRBJ2-3; D may be TRBD1 (6 bases). CDR3 length: 16 amino acids. Germline V gene data show CDR1 as SQVTM and CDR2 as ANQGSEA. Trimming removed 2 bases from V and 1 base from J, with 16 bases in between. CDR3 residues: CSVEWGLIGGTDTQYF. The DNA for the CDR3 is TGCAGCGTTGAATGGGGGCTAATCGGGGGCACAGATACGCAGTATTTT.

The gene calls are TRBV11-2 and TRBJ2-7; TRBD2 matches 7 bases. CDR1 and CDR2 (germline): SGHAT, FQNNGV. Trimming cost V 5 bases and J 3 bases; bases outside gene matches: 4. The CDR3 length is 13 residues. CDR3 coding DNA: TGTGCCAGCAGCCCGGGGAGGGTCTACGAGCAGTACTTC. Protein sequence: CASSPGRVYEQYF. The entire variable domain, with the rest obtained from reference TRBV11-2 and TRBJ2-7, is as follows: EAGVAQSPRYKIIEKRQSVAFWCNPISGHATLYWYQQILGQGPKLLIQFQNNGVVDDSQLPKDRFSAERLKGVDSTLKIQPAKLEDSAVYLCASSPGRVYEQYFGPGTRLTVT.

This chain connects TRBV10-1 to TRBJ2-2; the D is unclear. Germline V gives CDR1 WNHNN, CDR2 SYGVQD (reference sequence). Trimming shortened V by 2 bases and J by 6 bases, and 7 bases separated the two germline ends. The CDR3 is 13 amino acids. The CDR3 sequence: CASSEIGAGELFF. The CDR3 DNA sequence: TGCGCCAGCAGTGAGATCGGTGCCGGGGAGCTGTTTTTT.

The rearrangement uses TRBV9 and TRBJ1-2; the D is unclear. This CDR3 is built from 14 residues. Germline CDR1 and CDR2: SGDLS and YYNGEE. V lost 0 bases and J lost 2, with 8 bases in between. CDR3 residues: CASSVVPGNYGYTF. DNA for the CDR3: TGTGCCAGCAGCGTAGTTCCGGGGAACTATGGCTACACCTTC.

The rearrangement links TRBV29-1 to TRBJ2-1, with TRBD1 matching 9 bases. Germline assignment: CDR1 SQVTM and CDR2 ANQGSEA. J was trimmed by 4 bases and V by 4 bases; bases with no gene match: 2. CDR3 size: 13 residues. CDR3 in amino acids: CSVGGQGYNEQFF. The CDR3 nucleotides are TGCAGCGTTGGGGGACAGGGTTACAATGAGCAGTTCTTC.

The V gene is TRBV5-8, the J gene TRBJ2-2; TRBD2 is a possible D gene (5 bases). The CDR3 spans 15 residues. Between the trimmed V and J ends, which lost 4 bases and 4 bases, there was a span of 14 bases. From germline, CDR1 is SGHTS and CDR2 YDEGEE. The CDR3 sequence is CASSTRARGTGELFF. For the CDR3, the DNA is TGTGCCAGCAGCACTAGGGCAAGAGGCACCGGGGAGCTGTTTTTT.

The CDR3 bases are TGTGCCAGCAGAGATGGCCTCTTAGGTCCCGGGGAGCTGTTTTTT. This sequence encodes CASRDGLLGPGELFF. This chain uses TRBV25-1 with TRBJ2-2; no clear D. Looked up from germline, CDR1 is MGHDK and CDR2 is SYGVNS. CDR3 length equals 15 residues. V was clipped by 6 bases and J by 6 bases, with 17 bases between them.

The gene calls are TRBV27 and TRBJ2-1; D not certain. From germline, CDR1 is MNHEY and CDR2 SMNVEV (reference sequence). The CDR3 loop spans 15 amino acids. Trimming shortened V by 6 bases and J by 5 bases, and 17 bases separated the two germline ends. CDR3 sequence: CASSDPGQWDNEQFF. The CDR3 nucleotides are TGTGCCAGCAGCGATCCGGGTCAATGGGACAATGAGCAGTTCTTC.

The chain employs TRBV21-1 and TRBJ1-4; TRBD1 is taken as the D call from the table, unchecked against the DNA. TRBV21-1 constitutes a pseudogene. The CDR3 is 17 amino acids. The CDR3 DNA follows: TGTGCCAGCATCAGGGTACCGTCATCCTTGGCTAATGAAAAACTGTTTTTT. Its translation: CASIRVPSSLANEKLFF.